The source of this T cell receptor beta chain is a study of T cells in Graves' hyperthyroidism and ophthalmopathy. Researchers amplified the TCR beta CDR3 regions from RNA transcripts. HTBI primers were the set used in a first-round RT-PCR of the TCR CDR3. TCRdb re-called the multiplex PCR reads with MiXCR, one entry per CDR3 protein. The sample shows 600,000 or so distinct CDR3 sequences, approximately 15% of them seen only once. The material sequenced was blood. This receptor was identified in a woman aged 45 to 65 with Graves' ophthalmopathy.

The CDR3 DNA is TGTGCCAGTAGTCCCACTAGCGAGTACTGGAATGAGCAGTTCTTC. Translating it yields CASSPTSEYWNEQFF. This chain uses TRBV19 with TRBJ2-1, with 7 bases that match TRBD2. Germline V gives CDR1 LNHDA, CDR2 SQIVND (reference sequence). V dropped 5 bases and J dropped 7; count of bases not matched to a gene: 11. The CDR3 covers 15 residues. Together with reference TRBV19 and TRBJ2-1, the CDR3 gives the full variable domain: DGGITQSPKYLFRKEGQNVTLSCEQNLNHDAMYWYRQDPGQGLRLIYYSQIVNDFQKGDIAEGYSVSREKKESFPLTVTSAQKNPTAFYLCASSPTSEYWNEQFFGPGTRLTVL.